The present TCR beta chain was sequenced within a study of response to subunit inactivated influenza vaccine. Study-level findings and limits: Authors suggested seasonal influenza vaccinations each recruit few new T cells.

TCRdb processed the RT-PCR reads anew with MiXCR; each CDR3 protein has one entry. The sample yields 500,000 to 550,000 distinct CDR3 sequences, approximately 7.3% seen once. This CDR3 is 13 amino acids long. Between the trimmed V and J ends, which lost 0 bases and 6 bases, there was a span of 10 bases. Germline assignment: CDR1 SQVTM and CDR2 ANQGSEA. This clonotype was recorded at least ten times. As yet, its antigen is unknown. The sample here was PBMCs from blood, taken around 25 months after vaccination. The clonotype was recovered from a man aged 50-75 years who received an inactivated influenza vaccine. The chain recombines TRBV29-1 with TRBJ2-3; D unresolved. The CDR3 is CSVEDPPEDTQYF. The CDR3 DNA sequence: TGCAGCGTTGAAGATCCCCCCGAGGATACGCAGTATTTT.